The 17 T cell receptor beta chains in this list originate from one sample, sequenced in a study of control samples from healthy donors and cancer patients. TCRdb keeps only in-frame clones here, not all; method: immunoSEQ multiplex PCR. This sample has 130,000 or so clones, with roughly 94% found just once. Specimen: blood. These receptors came from a man aged 35-49 years in good health.

The chain combines TRBV10-1 with TRBJ2-7, with TRBD1 matching 7 bases. Germline CDR1 is WNHNN and CDR2 is SYGVQD (reference sequence). The V segment lost 0 bases and the J segment 3 bases; nucleotides outside the gene matches: 2. The CDR3 is 14 residues long. CDR3 sequence reads: CASSESRQGYEQYF. DNA for the CDR3: TGCGCCAGCAGTGAGTCGAGACAGGGCTACGAGCAGTACTTC.

This rearrangement joins TRBV5-1 to TRBJ2-3, with 10 bases aligning to TRBD1. The CDR3 length is 16 residues. V dropped 4 bases and J dropped 5; count of bases not matched to a gene: 10. CDR1 SGHRS and CDR2 YFSETQ come from the germline V gene. The CDR3 DNA is TGCGCCAGCAGCCCCAGAGGGGGACAGGGGCTAGATACGCAGTATTTT. This translates into CASSPRGGQGLDTQYF.

V and J are TRBV10-3 and TRBJ1-4, with 7 bases matching TRBD1. Germline V CDR1 and CDR2: ENHRY, SYGVKD. The CDR3 loop spans 17 amino acids. V dropped 0 bases and J dropped 1; count of bases not matched to a gene: 5. CDR3 DNA sequence: TGTGCCATCAGTGAGTCCCAGGGGGGTCGAACTAATGAAAAACTGTTTTTT. Protein sequence: CAISESQGGRTNEKLFF.

The rearrangement links TRBV19 to TRBJ1-3; TRBD1 aligns across 7 bases. The ends lost 4 bases at V and 2 bases at J; junction bases unmatched: 8. The length of the CDR3 is 16 residues. Germline CDR1 reads LNHDA; CDR2 reads SQIVND (reference sequence). The CDR3 bases are TGTGCCAGTAGTACTGGACAGGTTTCAGCTGGAAACACCATATATTTT. It specifies CASSTGQVSAGNTIYF.

The CDR3 DNA follows: TGCAGCGTGAAGGGGGGCGATAGCACAGATACGCAGTATTTT. It specifies CSVKGGDSTDTQYF. This chain links TRBV29-1 with TRBJ2-3; either TRBD1 or TRBD2 may fit D (6 bases each). V was shortened by 6 bases and J by 0 bases, with 13 bases between the two germline ends. Germline CDR1 reads SQVTM; CDR2 reads ANQGSEA. The CDR3 totals 14 residues.

The J gene is TRBJ2-7, the V gene TRBV2; D not certain. CDR3 length equals 15 residues. Trimming removed 3 bases from V and 0 bases from J, with 12 bases in between. Germline V gene lookup returns CDR1 SNHLY and CDR2 FYNNEI. Written as DNA, the CDR3 is TGTGCCAGCAGTGAGACAATTCGCGTCTCCTACGAGCAGTACTTC. It translates to CASSETIRVSYEQYF.

This sequence joins TRBV27 and TRBJ2-7, with 8 bases aligning to TRBD1. With 3 bases clipped from V and 1 base from J, the junction kept 8 bases outside the gene matches. The CDR3 sequence is 16 residues long. Per germline, CDR1 MNHEY and CDR2 SMNVEV (reference sequence). CDR3 DNA: TGTGCCAGCAGTTTCGGCGGACAGGGAGGTTCCTACGAGCAGTACTTC. Protein: CASSFGGQGGSYEQYF.

The chain combines TRBV28 with TRBJ2-7; the match to TRBD2 covers 10 bases. Unmatched junction bases numbered 7, after V lost 2 bases and J lost 3 bases. The CDR3 length is 16 residues. Germline-derived CDR1 and CDR2 are MDHEN and SYDVKM. The CDR3 coding sequence is TGTGCCAGCAGTTTAGCCCTACTAGCGGGGAACTACGAGCAGTACTTC. Protein: CASSLALLAGNYEQYF.

This chain connects TRBV27 to TRBJ2-5, with TRBD1 matching over 9 bases. The J segment lost 2 bases and the V segment lost 5 bases, leaving 9 bases of the junction unmatched. The germline gives CDR1 MNHEY, CDR2 SMNVEV (reference sequence). The CDR3 consists of 16 residues. The DNA for the CDR3 is TGTGCCAGCAGTACCGGACAGGGGTTAGGTCAAGAGACCCAGTACTTC. It encodes CASSTGQGLGQETQYF.

The V gene is TRBV28, the J gene TRBJ2-3, with a possible D match to TRBD1 (5 bases). CDR1 is MDHEN, CDR2 SYDVKM, per germline. The germline V and J ends were trimmed by 4 bases and 6 bases, with 20 bases remaining between them. The CDR3 totals 16 residues. The CDR3 loop reads CASSSIKRQLWDTQYF. The CDR3 DNA reads TGTGCCAGCAGTTCAATAAAGAGACAGCTCTGGGATACGCAGTATTTT.

The genes are TRBV29-1 and TRBJ1-2, with 7 bases fitting TRBD1. The V gene end was trimmed by 7 bases and the J gene end by 4 bases; junction bases not matched to a gene: 3. CDR1 is SQVTM, CDR2 ANQGSEA, per germline. This CDR3 has 11 amino acids. For the CDR3, the DNA is TGCAGCGCCACAGGGGCCTATGGCTACACCTTC. Amino acids: CSATGAYGYTF.

A single count supports this clone. V and J are TRBV5-1 and TRBJ1-2; D perhaps matches TRBD1 (5 bases). The CDR3 has 14 amino acids. Germline V gene data show CDR1 as SGHRS and CDR2 as YFSETQ. The V gene lost 3 bases and the J gene lost 4 bases, with 13 bases spanning the gap. The CDR3, as DNA: TGCGCCAGCAGCTGGTTAGACAGTATCTATGGCTACACCTTC. As protein: CASSWLDSIYGYTF.

V gene TRBV5-1 combines with J gene TRBJ2-5, with 10 nucleotides matching TRBD2. The length of the CDR3 is 15 residues. V dropped 4 bases and J dropped 5; count of bases not matched to a gene: 8. Germline CDR1 is SGHRS and CDR2 is YFSETQ. The CDR3 DNA reads as TGCGCCAGCAGCGCCCCTAGCGGGAGAGTGGAGACCCAGTACTTC. It encodes CASSAPSGRVETQYF.

The chain has TRBV18 and TRBJ2-6, with D perhaps TRBD2 (6 bases). From germline, CDR1 is KGHSH and CDR2 LQKENI. CDR3 size: 18 residues. Trimming removed 6 bases from V and 2 bases from J, with 20 bases in between. The CDR3 here is CASSLAGLKGAGANVLTF. CDR3 DNA sequence: TGTGCCAGCTCCCTTGCGGGGTTGAAAGGGGCTGGGGCCAACGTCCTGACTTTC.

V and J are TRBV10-1 and TRBJ1-3; a possible D gene is TRBD1 (6 bases). Trimming left V 9 bases short and J 0 bases short, with 12 bases between. Germline V gene sequence: CDR1 WNHNN, CDR2 SYGVQD (reference sequence). The CDR3 consists of 14 residues. The CDR3 loop is CASTTGDSGNTIYF. Here the CDR3 DNA reads TGCGCCAGTACGACAGGAGACTCTGGAAACACCATATATTTT.

V is TRBV7-3 and J is TRBJ2-6; D gene unclear. This CDR3 is 13 amino acids long. V was shortened by 5 bases and J by 3 bases, with 5 bases between the two germline ends. The germline V gene has CDR1 SGHTA and CDR2 FQGTGA. CDR3 amino acids: CASSRIGANVLTF. For the CDR3, the DNA is TGTGCCAGCAGCCGAATTGGGGCCAACGTCCTGACTTTC.

The chain is built from TRBV20-1 and TRBJ2-7; 8 bases map to TRBD2. The CDR3 runs 14 residues. J lost 2 bases, V lost 3 bases, and 6 bases had no gene match. Germline loops: CDR1 DFQATT, CDR2 SNEGSKA (reference sequence). The CDR3 here is CSASWRGDTYEQYF. The CDR3 bases are TGCAGTGCTAGTTGGCGGGGGGACACCTACGAGCAGTACTTC.